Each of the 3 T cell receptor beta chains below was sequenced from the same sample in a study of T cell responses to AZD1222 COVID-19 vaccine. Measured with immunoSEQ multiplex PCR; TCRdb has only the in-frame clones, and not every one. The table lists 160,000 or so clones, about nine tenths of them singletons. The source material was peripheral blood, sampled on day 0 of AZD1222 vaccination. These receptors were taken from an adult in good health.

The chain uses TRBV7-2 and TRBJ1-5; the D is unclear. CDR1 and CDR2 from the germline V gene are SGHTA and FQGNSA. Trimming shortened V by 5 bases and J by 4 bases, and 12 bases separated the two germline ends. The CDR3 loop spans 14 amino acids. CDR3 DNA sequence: TGTGCCAGCAGCCCTGAATGGGAGAATCAGCCCCAGCATTTT. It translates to CASSPEWENQPQHF.

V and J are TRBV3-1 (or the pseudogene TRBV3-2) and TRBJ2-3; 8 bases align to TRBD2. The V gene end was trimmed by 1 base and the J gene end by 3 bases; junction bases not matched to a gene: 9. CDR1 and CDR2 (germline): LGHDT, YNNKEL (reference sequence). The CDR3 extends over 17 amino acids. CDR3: CASSQGWTSLGTDTQYF. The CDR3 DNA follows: TGTGCCAGCAGCCAAGGATGGACTAGCCTTGGGACAGATACGCAGTATTTT.

The CDR3 region has the DNA TGTGCCAGCAGCCAGAATAAAGGTGTAGAGACCCAGTACTTC. Translating it yields CASSQNKGVETQYF. The rearrangement links TRBV3-1 (or the pseudogene TRBV3-2) to TRBJ2-5; D gene ambiguous. V shed 3 bases and J shed 4 bases, with 12 bases lying between them. CDR1 LGHDT and CDR2 YNNKEL come from the germline V gene (reference sequence). The CDR3 covers 14 residues.